This T cell receptor (beta chain) was found in a study of blood T cells in healthy people across ages. Sample-barcoded 5' priming and a J-beta primer mix drove a second PCR of roughly 7 to 11 cycles. TCRdb itself ran the 5' RACE reads through MiXCR, one entry per CDR3 protein. The sample lists 600,000 to 900,000 distinct CDR3 sequences; 20% to 30% were seen once. This CDR3 spans 14 amino acids. These data also featured in a second study, about T cells of mothers and their children. That source reports: All RNA that had been extracted was used for cDNA synthesis at approximately 1.5 ug per 15 ul.

The source is a boy aged 5-17 years in good health. This chain joins TRBV12-3 or TRBV12-4 and TRBJ2-5; D possibly corresponds to TRBD2 (5 bases). TRBJ2-7 matches the DNA end more closely, so the J call is doubtful. Sequenced: blood. In DNA, the CDR3 is TGTGCCAGCAGTTTACGGCGGGCTCGGAACGAGCAGTACTTC. This translates into CASSLRRARNEQYF.